This paragraph covers one TCR beta chain sequence. Germline loops: CDR1 SGHTS, CDR2 YDEGEE. The CDR3 runs to 12 residues. V was pared by 5 bases and J by 5 bases, with 10 bases between. Each CDR3 protein is one row after TCRdb ran MiXCR on the 5' RACE reads. The sample contains some 500,000 distinct CDR3 sequences, approximately 15% of which appear only once. The data belong to a study of identical twins. Another study also made use of these data, one on yellow fever vaccine responses in identical twins.

This sequence was found in a woman between 18 and 29 years old in good health. This sequence joins TRBV5-8 and TRBJ2-5; D might be TRBD2 (6 bases). The material sequenced was CD4+ T cells sorted from blood. The DNA of the CDR3 is TGTGCCAGCAGGGTAGGAGGGGAGACCCAGTACTTC. Protein sequence: CASRVGGETQYF.